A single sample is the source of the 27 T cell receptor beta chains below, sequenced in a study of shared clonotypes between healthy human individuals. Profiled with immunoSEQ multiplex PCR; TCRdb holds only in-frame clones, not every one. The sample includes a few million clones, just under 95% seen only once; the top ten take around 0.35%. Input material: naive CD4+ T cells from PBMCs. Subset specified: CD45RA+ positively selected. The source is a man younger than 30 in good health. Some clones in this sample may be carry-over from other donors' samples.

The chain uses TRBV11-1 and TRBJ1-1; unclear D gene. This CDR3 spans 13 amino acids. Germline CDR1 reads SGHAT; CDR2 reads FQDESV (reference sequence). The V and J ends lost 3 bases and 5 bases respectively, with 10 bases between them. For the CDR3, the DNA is TGTGCCAGCAGCTTGGTCAGAGGAACTGAAGCTTTCTTT. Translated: CASSLVRGTEAFF.

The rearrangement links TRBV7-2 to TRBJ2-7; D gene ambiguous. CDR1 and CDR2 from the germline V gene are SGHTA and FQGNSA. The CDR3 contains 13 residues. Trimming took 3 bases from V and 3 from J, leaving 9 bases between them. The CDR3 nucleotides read TGTGCCAGCAGCTTGGGAATCGACTACGAGCAGTACTTC. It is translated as CASSLGIDYEQYF.

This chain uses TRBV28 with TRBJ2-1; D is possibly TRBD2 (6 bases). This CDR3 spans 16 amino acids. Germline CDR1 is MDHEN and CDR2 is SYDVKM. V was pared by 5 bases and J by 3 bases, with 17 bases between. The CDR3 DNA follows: TGTGCCAGCAGTCCCGGACTAAGAGCTAGCTACAATGAGCAGTTCTTC. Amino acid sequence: CASSPGLRASYNEQFF.

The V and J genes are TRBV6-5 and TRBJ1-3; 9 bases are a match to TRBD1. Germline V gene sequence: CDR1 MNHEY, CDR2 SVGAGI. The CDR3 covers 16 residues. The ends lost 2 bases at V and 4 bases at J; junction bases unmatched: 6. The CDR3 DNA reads TGTGCCAGCAGTTACCCCCGGACAGGGGTAGGAAACACCATATATTTT. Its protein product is CASSYPRTGVGNTIYF.

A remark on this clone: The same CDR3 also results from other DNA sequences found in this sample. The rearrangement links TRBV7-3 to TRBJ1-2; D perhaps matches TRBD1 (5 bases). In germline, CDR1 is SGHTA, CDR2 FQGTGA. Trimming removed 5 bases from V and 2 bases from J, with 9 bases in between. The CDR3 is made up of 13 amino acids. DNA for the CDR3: TGTGCCAGCAGCCCGGGACCCAACTATGGCTACACCTTC. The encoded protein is CASSPGPNYGYTF.

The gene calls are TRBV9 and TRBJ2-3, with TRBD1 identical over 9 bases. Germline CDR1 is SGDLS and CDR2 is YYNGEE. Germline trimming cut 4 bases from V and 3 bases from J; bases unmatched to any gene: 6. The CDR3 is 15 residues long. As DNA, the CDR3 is TGTGCCAGCAGCTCCCGGGACAGGGCGACAGATACGCAGTATTTT. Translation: CASSSRDRATDTQYF.

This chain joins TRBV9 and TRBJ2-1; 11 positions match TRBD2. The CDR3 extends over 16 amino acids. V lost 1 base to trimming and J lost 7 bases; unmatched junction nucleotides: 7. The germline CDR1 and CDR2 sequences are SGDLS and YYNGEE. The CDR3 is CASSVHLAGGPNEQFF. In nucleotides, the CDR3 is TGTGCCAGCAGCGTACACCTAGCGGGAGGCCCAAATGAGCAGTTCTTC.

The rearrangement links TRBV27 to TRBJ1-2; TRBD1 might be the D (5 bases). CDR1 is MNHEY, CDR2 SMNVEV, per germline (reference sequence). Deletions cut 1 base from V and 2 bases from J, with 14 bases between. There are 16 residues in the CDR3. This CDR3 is CASSLFWGPINYGYTF. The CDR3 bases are TGTGCCAGCAGTTTATTTTGGGGACCAATCAACTATGGCTACACCTTC.

The CDR3 DNA reads as TGTGCCATACGAATGGGAACTAGCGGGGTCACAGATACGCAGTATTTT. Protein: CAIRMGTSGVTDTQYF. The chain employs TRBV10-3 and TRBJ2-3; TRBD2 agrees at 10 bases. CDR1 is ENHRY and CDR2 is SYGVKD in the germline V gene. The V gene end was trimmed by 9 bases and the J gene end by 2 bases; junction bases not matched to a gene: 11. The length of the CDR3 is 16 residues.

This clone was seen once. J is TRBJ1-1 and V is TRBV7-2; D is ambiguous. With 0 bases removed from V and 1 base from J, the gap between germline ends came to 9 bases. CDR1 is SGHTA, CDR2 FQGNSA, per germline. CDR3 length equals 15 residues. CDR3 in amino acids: CASSLAGSSNTEAFF. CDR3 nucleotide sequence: TGTGCCAGCAGCTTAGCAGGGTCCTCGAACACTGAAGCTTTCTTT.

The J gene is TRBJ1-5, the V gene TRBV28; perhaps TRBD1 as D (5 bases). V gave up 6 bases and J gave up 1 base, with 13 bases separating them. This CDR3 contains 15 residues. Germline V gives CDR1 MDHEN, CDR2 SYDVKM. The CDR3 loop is CASRYPGASNQPQHF. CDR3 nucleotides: TGTGCCAGCAGATACCCCGGGGCCAGCAATCAGCCCCAGCATTTT.

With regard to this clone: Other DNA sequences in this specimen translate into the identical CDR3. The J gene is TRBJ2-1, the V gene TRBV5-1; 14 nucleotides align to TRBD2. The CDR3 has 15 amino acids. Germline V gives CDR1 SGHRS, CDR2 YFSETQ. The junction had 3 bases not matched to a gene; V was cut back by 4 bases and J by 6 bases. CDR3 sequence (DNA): TGCGCCAGCAGCCCGGGGACTAGCGGGAGCAATGAGCAGTTCTTC. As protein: CASSPGTSGSNEQFF.

The CDR3 sequence is CASSWDRGYEQYF. The CDR3 nucleotides are TGTGCCAGTAGTTGGGACAGGGGCTACGAGCAGTACTTC. The rearrangement links TRBV19 to TRBJ2-7, with 10 positions matching TRBD1. The J segment lost 3 bases and the V segment lost 5 bases, leaving 1 base of the junction unmatched. From germline, CDR1 is LNHDA and CDR2 SQIVND (reference sequence). This CDR3 contains 13 residues.

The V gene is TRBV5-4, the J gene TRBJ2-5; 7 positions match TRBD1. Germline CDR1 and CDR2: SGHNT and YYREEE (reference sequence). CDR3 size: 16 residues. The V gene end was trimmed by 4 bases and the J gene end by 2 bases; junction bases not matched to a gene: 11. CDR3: CASSTSRDSKQETQYF. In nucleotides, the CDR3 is TGTGCCAGCAGCACCAGCCGGGACAGCAAACAAGAGACCCAGTACTTC.

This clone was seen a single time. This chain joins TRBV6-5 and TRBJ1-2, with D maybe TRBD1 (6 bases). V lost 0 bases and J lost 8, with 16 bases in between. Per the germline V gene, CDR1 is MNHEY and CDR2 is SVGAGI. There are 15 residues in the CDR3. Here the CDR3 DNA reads TGTGCCAGCAGTTACTCGGATAAACAGGGTCGGGGCTACACCTTC. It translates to CASSYSDKQGRGYTF.

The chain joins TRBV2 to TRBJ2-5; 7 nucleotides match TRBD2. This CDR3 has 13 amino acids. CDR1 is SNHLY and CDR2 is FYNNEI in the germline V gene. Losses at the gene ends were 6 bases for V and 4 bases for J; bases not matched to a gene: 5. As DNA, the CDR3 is TGTGCCAGCAGACCGACGGGGGGAGAGACCCAGTACTTC. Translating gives CASRPTGGETQYF.

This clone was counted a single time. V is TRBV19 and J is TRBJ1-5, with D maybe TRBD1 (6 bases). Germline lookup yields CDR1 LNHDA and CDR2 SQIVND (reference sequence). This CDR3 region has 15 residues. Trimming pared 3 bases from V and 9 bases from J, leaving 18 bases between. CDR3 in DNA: TGTGCCAGTAGTATCTCTGGCGGGGGCGGGGGGCCCCAGCATTTT. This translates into CASSISGGGGGPQHF.

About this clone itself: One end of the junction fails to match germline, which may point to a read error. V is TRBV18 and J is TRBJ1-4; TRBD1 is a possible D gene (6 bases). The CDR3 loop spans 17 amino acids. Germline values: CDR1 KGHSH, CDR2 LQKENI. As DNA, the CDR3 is TGTGCCAGCTCTCCACGTGGACAGCTCCCTTTTAATGAAAAACTGTTTTTT. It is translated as CASSPRGQLPFNEKLFF.

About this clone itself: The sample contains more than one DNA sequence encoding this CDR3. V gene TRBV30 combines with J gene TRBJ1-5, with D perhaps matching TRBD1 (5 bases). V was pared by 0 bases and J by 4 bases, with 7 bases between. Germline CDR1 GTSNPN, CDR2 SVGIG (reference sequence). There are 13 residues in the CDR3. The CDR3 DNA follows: TGTGCCTGGAGTGTGAGGGGTAATCAGCCCCAGCATTTT. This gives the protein CAWSVRGNQPQHF.

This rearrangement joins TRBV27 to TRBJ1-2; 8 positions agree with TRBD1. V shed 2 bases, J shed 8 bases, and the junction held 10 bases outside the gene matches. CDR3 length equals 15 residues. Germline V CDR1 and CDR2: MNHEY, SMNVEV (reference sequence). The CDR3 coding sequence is TGTGCCAGCAGTTTAAGCGGGACAGGTGATTTCGGCTACACCTTC. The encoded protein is CASSLSGTGDFGYTF.

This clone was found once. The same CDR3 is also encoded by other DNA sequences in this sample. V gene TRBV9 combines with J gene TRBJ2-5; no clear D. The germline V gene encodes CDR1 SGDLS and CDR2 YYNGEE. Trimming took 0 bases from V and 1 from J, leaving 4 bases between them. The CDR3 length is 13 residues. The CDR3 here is CASSVDLQETQYF. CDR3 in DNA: TGTGCCAGCAGCGTAGACCTCCAAGAGACCCAGTACTTC. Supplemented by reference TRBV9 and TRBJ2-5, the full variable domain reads DSGVTQTPKHLITATGQRVTLRCSPRSGDLSVYWYQQSLDQGLQFLIQYYNGEERAKGNILERFSAQQFPDLHSELNLSSLELGDSALYFCASSVDLQETQYFGPGTRLLVL.

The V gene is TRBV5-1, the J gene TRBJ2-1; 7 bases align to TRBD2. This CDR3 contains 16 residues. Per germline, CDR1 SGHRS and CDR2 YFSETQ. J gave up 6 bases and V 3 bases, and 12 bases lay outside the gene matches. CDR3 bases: TGCGCCAGCAGCTCCCTAGCGGAACCTCTCCTCAATGAGCAGTTCTTC. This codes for CASSSLAEPLLNEQFF.

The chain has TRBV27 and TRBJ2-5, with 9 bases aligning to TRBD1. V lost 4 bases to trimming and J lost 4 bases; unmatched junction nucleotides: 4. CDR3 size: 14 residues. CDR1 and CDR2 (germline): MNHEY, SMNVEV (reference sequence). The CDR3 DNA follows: TGTGCCAGCAGTTGGAACAGGGGGCGAGAGACCCAGTACTTC. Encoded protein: CASSWNRGRETQYF.

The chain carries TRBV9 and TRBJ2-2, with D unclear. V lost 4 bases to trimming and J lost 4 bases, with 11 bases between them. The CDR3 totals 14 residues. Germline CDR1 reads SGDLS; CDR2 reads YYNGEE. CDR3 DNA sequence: TGTGCCAGCAGCCCCGCCCCTCCCACCGGGGAGCTGTTTTTT. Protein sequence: CASSPAPPTGELFF. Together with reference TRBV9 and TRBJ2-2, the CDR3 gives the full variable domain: DSGVTQTPKHLITATGQRVTLRCSPRSGDLSVYWYQQSLDQGLQFLIQYYNGEERAKGNILERFSAQQFPDLHSELNLSSLELGDSALYFCASSPAPPTGELFFGEGSRLTVL.

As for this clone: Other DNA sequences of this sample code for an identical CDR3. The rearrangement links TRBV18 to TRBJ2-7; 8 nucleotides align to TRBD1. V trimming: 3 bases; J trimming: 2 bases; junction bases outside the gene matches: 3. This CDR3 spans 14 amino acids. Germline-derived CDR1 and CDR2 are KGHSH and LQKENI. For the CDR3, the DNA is TGTGCCAGCTCACCTGGACAGGGCCCCTACGAGCAGTACTTC. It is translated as CASSPGQGPYEQYF.

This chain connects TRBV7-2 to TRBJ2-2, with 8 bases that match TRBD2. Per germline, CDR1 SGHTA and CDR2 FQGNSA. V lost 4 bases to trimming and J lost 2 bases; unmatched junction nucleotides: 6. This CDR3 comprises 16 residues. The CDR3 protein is CASSSVTSGNTGELFF. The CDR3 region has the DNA TGTGCCAGCAGCTCAGTCACTAGCGGCAACACCGGGGAGCTGTTTTTT.

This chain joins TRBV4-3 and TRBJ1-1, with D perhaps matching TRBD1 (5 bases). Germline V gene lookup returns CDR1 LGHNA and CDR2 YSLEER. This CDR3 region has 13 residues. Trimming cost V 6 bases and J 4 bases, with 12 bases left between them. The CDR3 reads CASRRQGGTEAFF. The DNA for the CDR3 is TGCGCCAGCAGGCGCCAGGGAGGCACTGAAGCTTTCTTT.